This T cell receptor (beta chain) is drawn from a study of regulatory T cells in long-lasting Graves disease. Time point of the sample: newly diagnosed GD, antithyroid drugs for less than 3 months. The TCR library was prepared using RNA isolated from PBMCs. For TCR beta, libraries came from iRepertoire HTBI primers and Arm-PCR of CDR3 regions. Original data processing: The samples yielded roughly 64 TRBV and 14 to 15 TRBJ segments. TCRdb analysed the multiplex PCR reads with MiXCR anew, one entry per CDR3 protein. TCRdb's processing, not the authors', yielded these V and J calls. Of around 480,000 distinct CDR3 sequences in the sample, roughly 15% were seen once. This clonotype was seen a few times. This CDR3 spans 14 amino acids. The junction had 1 base not matched to a gene; V was cut back by 3 bases and J by 3 bases. CDR1 and CDR2 (germline): ENHRY, SYGVKD. These records were also assigned to another study, of T cells in Graves' hyperthyroidism and ophthalmopathy. As that study records: Clinical symptoms, serum thyroxine and TRAb, thyroid ultrasound and orbital computed tomography together formed the diagnostic basis. Ophthalmopathy prediction by the model preceded onset by a median roughly 6 months.

J is TRBJ2-2 and V is TRBV10-3; TRBD1 agrees at 7 bases. The sample was peripheral blood mononuclear cells (PBMCs), taken at new diagnosis, from a patient treated with antithyroid drugs. This TCR was sampled from a woman aged 40 to 65 with Graves disease. The CDR3 DNA reads TGTGCCATCAGTGACACAGGGGACACCGGGGAGCTGTTTTTT. Protein product: CAISDTGDTGELFF.